The 32 T cell receptor beta chains below all came from one sample that was sequenced in a study of blood T cells in healthy people across ages. Sample-barcoded 5' priming and a J-beta primer mix drove a second PCR of roughly 6 to 12 cycles. TCRdb analysed the 5' RACE reads with MiXCR anew, one entry per CDR3 protein. The data hold some 880,000 distinct CDR3 sequences, with roughly 40% observed a single time. Sequencing was carried out using blood. Receptors were obtained from a man aged 18-30 years in good health.

In its sample, this clonotype was seen many times. The chain employs TRBV12-3 or TRBV12-4 and TRBJ1-5; 7 nucleotides align to TRBD1. The CDR3 is 18 residues long. Trimming removed 5 bases from V and 0 bases from J; junction bases left unmatched: 13. As DNA, the CDR3 is TGTGCCAGCAGTAAAACTAGGGACAGAGCAAATAGCAATCAGCCCCAGCATTTT. This codes for CASSKTRDRANSNQPQHF.

In nucleotides, the CDR3 is TGTGCCAGCAGGTGGACAGGGGGCAGCTCCTACGAGCAGTACTTC. Protein: CASRWTGGSSYEQYF. The gene calls are TRBV6-2 or TRBV6-3 and TRBJ2-7; TRBD1 agrees at 11 bases. This CDR3 has 15 residues. Trimming took 6 bases from V and 0 from J; bases not matched to a gene: 4. Per germline, CDR1 MNHEY and CDR2 SVGEGT.

In regard to this clonotype: One end of the junction does not line up with germline, which may come from a read error. The chain joins TRBV4-3 to TRBJ1-4; D not resolved. The CDR3 is 14 residues long. Germline lookup yields CDR1 LGHNA and CDR2 YSLEER. CDR3 in DNA: TGCGCCAGCACCCAAGATCCCGAAGGTGAAAAACTGTTTTTT. This translates into CASTQDPEGEKLFF.

The CDR3 sequence is CSAQTGTGIYNEQFF. The CDR3 nucleotides are TGCAGTGCTCAAACCGGGACAGGGATCTACAATGAGCAGTTCTTC. V is TRBV20-1 and J is TRBJ2-1; 9 bases map to TRBD1. CDR3 length equals 15 residues. J lost 3 bases, V lost 5 bases, and 8 bases had no gene match. Germline V gene lookup returns CDR1 DFQATT and CDR2 SNEGSKA (reference sequence).

The J gene is TRBJ2-3, the V gene TRBV10-3; 9 bases match TRBD2. The CDR3 sequence is 13 residues long. V lost 7 bases and J lost 4; bases outside the gene matches: 3. Germline-derived CDR1 and CDR2 are ENHRY and SYGVKD. The CDR3 sequence: CAITAGGPDTQYF. The CDR3 coding sequence is TGTGCCATCACCGCGGGGGGGCCAGATACGCAGTATTTT.

This clonotype was detected a few times. In DNA, the CDR3 is TGTGCCACCAGTGACCTGACAGGGGGCTTAGATACGCAGTATTTT. Its protein product is CATSDLTGGLDTQYF. This chain joins TRBV24-1 and TRBJ2-3; 10 bases map to TRBD1. The CDR3 runs to 15 residues. Germline V gives CDR1 KGHDR, CDR2 SFDVKD. V trimming: 4 bases; J trimming: 5 bases; junction bases outside the gene matches: 5.

V is TRBV7-9 and J is TRBJ2-1; 10 nucleotides align to TRBD1. V trimming: 5 bases; J trimming: 4 bases; junction bases outside the gene matches: 11. This CDR3 has 17 residues. Germline V lookup: CDR1 SEHNR, CDR2 FQNEAQ (reference sequence). CDR3 protein: CASSPTGGDGYYNEQFF. The CDR3 DNA reads TGTGCCAGCAGCCCGACAGGGGGCGATGGTTATTACAATGAGCAGTTCTTC.

The CDR3 nucleotides read TGTGCCAGCGGGGACCGCACAGATACGCAGTATTTT. It codes for CASGDRTDTQYF. The chain carries TRBV6-1 and TRBJ2-3, with D perhaps assigned TRBD1 or TRBD2 (5 bases each). The CDR3 has 12 residues. Trimming removed 8 bases from V and 1 base from J, with 7 bases in between. The germline gives CDR1 MNHNS, CDR2 SASEGT.

In its sample, this clonotype was seen a few times. The chain is built from TRBV2 and TRBJ1-2; 8 positions match TRBD1. CDR3 length: 15 residues. After removal of 1 base from V and 4 bases from J, the junction contained 5 bases not matched to a gene. CDR1 and CDR2 from the germline V gene are SNHLY and FYNNEI. CDR3 sequence: CASSEGRQGPYGYTF. The CDR3 DNA reads as TGTGCCAGCAGTGAAGGGAGACAGGGGCCCTATGGCTACACCTTC.

This chain joins TRBV2 and TRBJ1-1, with D perhaps matching TRBD1 (6 bases). From germline, CDR1 is SNHLY and CDR2 FYNNEI. Trimming took 2 bases from V and 1 from J, leaving 11 bases between them. The CDR3 consists of 15 residues. The CDR3 sequence is CASSELSGENTEAFF. DNA for the CDR3: TGTGCCAGCAGTGAATTGTCAGGGGAGAACACTGAAGCTTTCTTT.

There are a few counts of this clonotype. J is TRBJ2-3 and V is TRBV20-1; 11 positions agree with TRBD2. The CDR3 has 15 amino acids. The germline V gene encodes CDR1 DFQATT and CDR2 SNEGSKA (reference sequence). V dropped 3 bases and J dropped 4; count of bases not matched to a gene: 6. CDR3 amino acids: CSARGLAVRPDTQYF. The CDR3 coding sequence is TGCAGTGCTAGGGGACTAGCGGTTAGGCCAGATACGCAGTATTTT.

The rearrangement uses TRBV20-1 and TRBJ1-5; possible D gene TRBD1, 5 bases. Trimming took off 0 bases at V and 4 bases at J, with 10 bases between the two ends. The CDR3 runs 14 residues. Germline-derived CDR1 and CDR2 are DFQATT and SNEGSKA (reference sequence). The CDR3 DNA sequence: TGCAGTGCTAGAGATGGGGCAGGGAATCAGCCCCAGCATTTT. Its translation: CSARDGAGNQPQHF.

This clonotype occurred a few times. The rearrangement joins TRBV5-5 to TRBJ2-4; either TRBD1 or TRBD2 may fit D (5 bases each). Per germline, CDR1 SGHKS and CDR2 YYEKEE (reference sequence). Trimming took 0 bases from V and 6 from J, leaving 25 bases between them. The CDR3 totals 19 residues. The CDR3 region has the DNA TGTGCCAGCAGCTTGGAAGGGCGGGCAGGGACCTCCTTTGGAAACATTCAGTACTTC. It specifies CASSLEGRAGTSFGNIQYF.

At least ten counts were recorded for this clonotype. The chain joins TRBV12-3 or TRBV12-4 to TRBJ2-1; TRBD2 matches 8 bases. This CDR3 has 15 amino acids. V lost 6 bases and J lost 5; bases outside the gene matches: 9. DNA of the CDR3: TGTGCCAGCAGATGGACTAGCTCACAAAACAATGAGCAGTTCTTC. Protein: CASRWTSSQNNEQFF.

This clonotype was counted only a few times. This chain links TRBV7-2 with TRBJ2-5; D ambiguous. The V gene's germline CDR1 is SGHTA and CDR2 FQGNSA. The germline V and J ends were trimmed by 2 bases and 5 bases, with 15 bases remaining between them. There are 15 residues in the CDR3. CDR3 sequence reads: CASSLSAGPAETQYF. The CDR3 DNA sequence: TGTGCCAGCAGCTTATCGGCAGGCCCTGCGGAGACCCAGTACTTC.

This chain uses TRBV27 with TRBJ1-1, with D hard to call. Trimming took off 6 bases at V and 8 bases at J, with 22 bases between the two ends. CDR3 length: 15 amino acids. Germline CDR1 MNHEY, CDR2 SMNVEV (reference sequence). The CDR3 sequence: CASSQDPLPSREAFF. Here the CDR3 DNA reads TGTGCCAGCAGCCAGGACCCGCTCCCATCCCGAGAAGCTTTCTTT.

In its sample, this clonotype was seen many times. The junction departs from germline at one end; a sequencing error may be responsible. The CDR3 coding sequence is TGTGCCAGCAGTAGGGGGGGAACAGATACGCAGTATTTT. Amino acid sequence: CASSRGGTDTQYF. V gene TRBV4-3 combines with J gene TRBJ2-3; D perhaps matches TRBD2 (7 bases). There are 13 residues in the CDR3. Germline lookup yields CDR1 LGHNA and CDR2 YSLEER.

The V gene is TRBV12-3 or TRBV12-4, the J gene TRBJ1-2; D is unresolved. The CDR3 extends over 13 amino acids. Trimming removed 7 bases from V and 5 bases from J, with 14 bases in between. The CDR3 spells CASIPGPIYGYTF. In DNA form, the CDR3 reads TGTGCCAGCATCCCGGGCCCTATTTATGGCTACACCTTC.

V usage is TRBV4-1 and J usage is TRBJ1-5, with D unclear. Germline assignment: CDR1 MGHRA and CDR2 YSYEKL. The length of the CDR3 is 16 residues. Trimming removed 1 base from V and 0 bases from J, with 10 bases in between. This CDR3 is CASSQVGLNSNQPQHF. CDR3 coding DNA: TGCGCCAGCAGCCAAGTCGGTCTGAATAGCAATCAGCCCCAGCATTTT.

In regard to this clonotype: An end of the junction differs from the germline gene, which may be a read error. This chain connects TRBV13 to TRBJ1-2, with 8 bases aligning to TRBD1. The CDR3 sequence is 14 residues long. Germline CDR1 reads PRHDT; CDR2 reads FYEKMQ (reference sequence). The CDR3 DNA follows: TGTGCCGGCAGCCCAGGGGGCGGGAACTATGGCTACACCTTC. Protein sequence: CAGSPGGGNYGYTF.

This clonotype was recorded a few times. This sequence joins TRBV9 and TRBJ2-3; TRBD2 matches 8 bases. V shed 1 base and J 3 bases; nucleotides not matched to a gene: 4. The germline V gene has CDR1 SGDLS and CDR2 YYNGEE. The CDR3 consists of 15 residues. The CDR3, as DNA: TGTGCCAGCAGCGTATCGGGGGGGAGAACAGATACGCAGTATTTT. Amino acids: CASSVSGGRTDTQYF.

This clonotype came up once. A much larger clone lies one base from this, so it may be a read error. The rearrangement joins TRBV20-1 to TRBJ2-3, with a tentative D call TRBD2 (6 bases). The length of the CDR3 is 11 residues. From germline, CDR1 is DFQATT and CDR2 SNEGSKA (reference sequence). Trimming stripped 5 bases from V and 6 bases from J, with 9 bases between. CDR3: CSAGGGDTQYF. The DNA of the CDR3 is TGCAGTGCTGGTGGGGGGGATACGCAGTATTTT.

V gene TRBV27 combines with J gene TRBJ1-5, with TRBD1 as a possible D gene (5 bases). Germline assignment: CDR1 MNHEY and CDR2 SMNVEV (reference sequence). Trimming stripped 3 bases from V and 4 bases from J, with 13 bases between. This CDR3 contains 15 residues. The DNA of the CDR3 is TGTGCCAGCAGTTTTGCAGGGTATGGGAATCAGCCCCAGCATTTT. Translating it yields CASSFAGYGNQPQHF.

The sample holds a few counts of this clonotype. The chain has TRBV7-2 and TRBJ1-1; tentative D call: TRBD1 (6 bases). V was clipped by 5 bases and J by 5 bases, with 12 bases between them. The CDR3 consists of 13 residues. Germline V gives CDR1 SGHTA, CDR2 FQGNSA. CDR3 loop: CASSGDRWTEAFF. As DNA, the CDR3 is TGTGCCAGCAGCGGAGACAGGTGGACTGAAGCTTTCTTT.

The chain carries TRBV7-9 and TRBJ2-5, with D possibly TRBD1 on 5 matching bases. V lost 5 bases, J lost 3 bases, and 19 bases lay in between. Per the germline V gene, CDR1 is SEHNR and CDR2 is FQNEAQ (reference sequence). This CDR3 has 16 residues. The CDR3 loop is CASSPQSGLNKETQYF. Written as DNA, the CDR3 is TGTGCCAGCAGCCCCCAGTCAGGGCTGAACAAAGAGACCCAGTACTTC.

The chain uses TRBV29-1 and TRBJ1-2; D is undetermined. Germline V CDR1 and CDR2: SQVTM, ANQGSEA. The V end lost 7 bases, the J end lost 1 base, and 10 bases lay between the germline ends. CDR3 length equals 12 residues. For the CDR3, the DNA is TGCAGCGCTACAGACGATAACTATGGCTACACCTTC. Protein product: CSATDDNYGYTF.

The V and J genes are TRBV20-1 and TRBJ2-3; possibly TRBD1 for D (7 bases). Germline loops: CDR1 DFQATT, CDR2 SNEGSKA (reference sequence). V lost 3 bases, J lost 6 bases, and 16 bases lay in between. The CDR3 is 14 amino acids. The CDR3 DNA reads as TGCAGTGCTAGGGGACTGTTGACAGGGGATACGCAGTATTTT. Its protein product is CSARGLLTGDTQYF.

The CDR3 DNA is TGTGCCAGCAGCTACCTGGGGTCCAGCACAGATACGCAGTATTTT. The encoded protein is CASSYLGSSTDTQYF. V gene TRBV7-9 combines with J gene TRBJ2-3, with unresolved D. CDR1 SEHNR and CDR2 FQNEAQ come from the germline V gene (reference sequence). The length of the CDR3 is 15 residues. Trimming pared 4 bases from V and 0 bases from J, leaving 11 bases between.

This clonotype was detected only a few times. The V gene is TRBV27, the J gene TRBJ1-5; 8 bases agree with TRBD1. Germline V gene data show CDR1 as MNHEY and CDR2 as SMNVEV (reference sequence). This CDR3 spans 17 amino acids. The J segment lost 5 bases and the V segment lost 5 bases, leaving 14 bases of the junction unmatched. CDR3 DNA sequence: TGTGCCAGCAGTCCCATATTAATCCAGGGGGCGCATCAGCCCCAGCATTTT. Amino acids: CASSPILIQGAHQPQHF.

V gene TRBV5-1 combines with J gene TRBJ1-1, with D tentatively TRBD1 (6 bases). The CDR3 runs 14 residues. In germline, CDR1 is SGHRS, CDR2 YFSETQ. Between the trimmed V and J ends, which lost 0 bases and 6 bases, there was a span of 12 bases. The CDR3 protein is CASSLDQGLAEAFF. The CDR3 DNA follows: TGCGCCAGCAGCTTGGACCAGGGGTTGGCTGAAGCTTTCTTT.

The V call is TRBV6-1, the J call TRBJ2-7, with D possibly TRBD2 on 5 matching bases. V was pared by 2 bases and J by 6 bases, with 11 bases between. Germline V lookup: CDR1 MNHNS, CDR2 SASEGT. There are 13 residues in the CDR3. The CDR3 sequence is CASSELRACEQYF. The CDR3 nucleotides read TGTGCCAGCAGTGAACTGAGGGCTTGCGAGCAGTACTTC.

About this clonotype: This may be a read error, as it is one base from a much larger clone. The V gene is TRBV20-1, the J gene TRBJ2-1, with D possibly called TRBD1 or TRBD2 (5 bases each). The CDR3 has 12 residues. CDR1 DFQATT and CDR2 SNEGSKA come from the germline V gene (reference sequence). CDR3 in DNA: TGCTGTGCTAGAGAGGGGTACAATGAGCAGTTCTTC. It specifies CCAREGYNEQFF.